This TCR beta chain originates from a study of shared clonotypes between healthy human individuals. Per germline, CDR1 MDHEN and CDR2 SYDVKM. There are 16 residues in the CDR3. Deletions cut 2 bases from V and 2 bases from J, with 16 bases between. The study separated CD4+ cells into CD45RA+ naive and CD45RA-negative memory subsets. Here immunoSEQ multiplex PCR was the method, and the copy in TCRdb shows in-frame clones only, minus some. The table records over 1.4 million clones, approximately 96% of them present only once. The TCR originated in a man aged 30 to 39 in good health. The J gene is TRBJ2-7, the V gene TRBV28; the D gene could be TRBD1 or TRBD2 (5 bases each). Sequencing was performed on naive CD4+ T cells sorted from blood. This sample's subset: CD45RA+ positively selected. The CDR3 protein is CASSLRSGRGTYEQYF. The CDR3 DNA sequence: TGTGCCAGCAGTTTAAGGTCGGGACGGGGTACCTACGAGCAGTACTTC.